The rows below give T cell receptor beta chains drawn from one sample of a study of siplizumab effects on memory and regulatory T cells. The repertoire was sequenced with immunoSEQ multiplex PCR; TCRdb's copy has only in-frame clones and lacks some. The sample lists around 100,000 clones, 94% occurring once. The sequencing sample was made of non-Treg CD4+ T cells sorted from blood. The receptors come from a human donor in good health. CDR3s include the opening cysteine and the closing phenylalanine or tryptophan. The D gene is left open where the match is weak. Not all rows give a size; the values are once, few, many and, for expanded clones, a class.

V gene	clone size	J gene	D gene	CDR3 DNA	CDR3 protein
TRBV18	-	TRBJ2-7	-	TGTGCCAGCTCACCACGCCTCGGATCCTACGAGCAGTACTTC	CASSPRLGSYEQYF
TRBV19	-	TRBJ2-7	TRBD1	TGTGCCAGTAGCCTCGCCCCTGGGACAGCCCATCAGTACTTC	CASSLAPGTAHQYF
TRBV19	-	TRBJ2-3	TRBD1	TGTGCCAGCCGTTACAGGGGCAGCACAGATACGCAGTATTTT	CASRYRGSTDTQYF
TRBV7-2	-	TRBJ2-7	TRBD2	TGTGCCAGCAGCTTAGGGCCGGGGGGCTACGAGCAGTACTTC	CASSLGPGGYEQYF
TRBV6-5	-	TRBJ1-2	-	TGTGCCAGCAGGAAAAGACGGGACTATGGCTACACCTTC	CASRKRRDYGYTF
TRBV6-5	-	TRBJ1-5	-	TGTGCCAGCAGTTACTTTAGCAATCAGCCCCAGCATTTT	CASSYFSNQPQHF
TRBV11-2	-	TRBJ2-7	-	TGTGCCAGCAGCTTAGATCTCAGGTCCTACGAGCAGTACTTC	CASSLDLRSYEQYF
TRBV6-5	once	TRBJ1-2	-	TGTGCCAGCAGTTACGGGGGCTCCTATGGCTACACCTTC	CASSYGGSYGYTF
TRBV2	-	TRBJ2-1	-	TGTGCCGGGAGGGGGGAGACCTACAATGAGCAGTTCTTC	CAGRGETYNEQFF
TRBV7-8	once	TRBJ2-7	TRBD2	TGTGCCAGCAGCCCCCGGGGTAGCGGGGGGGCCTACTACGAGCAGTACTTC	CASSPRGSGGAYYEQYF
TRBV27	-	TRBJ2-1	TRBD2	TGTGCCAGCAGTTTAAGCGCTAGCGGGAGCTCCTACAATGAGCAGTTCTTC	CASSLSASGSSYNEQFF
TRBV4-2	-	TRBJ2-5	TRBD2	TGTGCCAGCAGCCCGACGAGGACTAGCGGGGGGGGCGGGACCCAGTACTTC	CASSPTRTSGGGGTQYF
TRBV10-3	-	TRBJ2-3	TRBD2	TGTGCCATCAGCGGGACTAGCGGGGGGGCAGTTGATACGCAGTATTTT	CAISGTSGGAVDTQYF
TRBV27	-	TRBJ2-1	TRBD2	TGTGCCAGCAGTTTCGATTCTAGCGGGAGAGGCAATGAGCAGTTCTTC	CASSFDSSGRGNEQFF
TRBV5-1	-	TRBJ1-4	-	TGCGCCAGCAACTTGGAGGGCCGTAATGAAAAACTGTTTTTT	CASNLEGRNEKLFF
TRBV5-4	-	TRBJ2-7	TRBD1	TGTGCCAGCAGCTTGGGGGGACAGGGGAGCAACGAGCAGTACTTC	CASSLGGQGSNEQYF
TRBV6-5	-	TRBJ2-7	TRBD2	TGTGCCAGCAGGAGGGGACTAGCGGGCTACGAGCAGTACTTC	CASRRGLAGYEQYF
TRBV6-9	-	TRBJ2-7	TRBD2	TGTGCCGGGGTTGGGCGGGAGGACTCCTACGAGCAGTACTTC	CAGVGREDSYEQYF
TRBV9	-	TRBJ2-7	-	TGTGCCAGCAGCGTAGCCTCGTACACCGGCGAGCAGTACTTC	CASSVASYTGEQYF
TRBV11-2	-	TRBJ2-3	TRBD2	TGTGCCAGCAGCTTAGGCCGTGTGGTTGGCGGGGGTTACACAGATACGCAGTATTTT	CASSLGRVVGGGYTDTQYF
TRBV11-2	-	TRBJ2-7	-	TGTGCCAGCAGCTTAGAGAGAGCAGCGGAGCAGTACTTC	CASSLERAAEQYF
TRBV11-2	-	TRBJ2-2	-	TGTGCCAGCCAGGGCAGGGCCCGAACTACCGACACCGGGGAGCTGTTTTTT	CASQGRARTTDTGELFF
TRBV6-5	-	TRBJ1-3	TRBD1	TGTGCCAGCAGAGAAACAGGGGCGTCCGGAAACACCATATATTTT	CASRETGASGNTIYF
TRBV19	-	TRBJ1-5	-	TGTGCCAGTAGTATCCGTATTCCTAGCAATCAGCCCCAGCATTTT	CASSIRIPSNQPQHF
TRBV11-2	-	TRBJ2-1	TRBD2	TGTGCCAGCAGACCACTAGCGGGAGCCCACAATGAGCAGTTCTTC	CASRPLAGAHNEQFF
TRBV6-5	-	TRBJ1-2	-	TGTGCCAGCAGAAGGGAGTTTGGCTATGGCTACACCTTC	CASRREFGYGYTF
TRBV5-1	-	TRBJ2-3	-	TGCGCCAGCAGCTTGGCGTGGGATACGCAGTATTTT	CASSLAWDTQYF
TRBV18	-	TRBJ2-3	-	TGTGCCAGCTCACCTTCGACTAGCACAGATACGCAGTATTTT	CASSPSTSTDTQYF
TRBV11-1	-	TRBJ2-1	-	TGTGCCAGCAGTGGCAACAGGGTCTCCTACAATGAGCAGTTCTTC	CASSGNRVSYNEQFF
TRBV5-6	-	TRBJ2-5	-	TGTGCCAGCAGCTCTATGAGGGCCCAAGAGACCCAGTACTTC	CASSSMRAQETQYF
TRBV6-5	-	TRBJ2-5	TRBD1	TGTGCCAGCAGTTACGTGGGACAGGGGAAGACCCAGTACTTC	CASSYVGQGKTQYF
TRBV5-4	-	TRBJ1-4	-	TGTGCCAGCAGCTTGGGGGGTAATGAAAAACTGTTTTTT	CASSLGGNEKLFF
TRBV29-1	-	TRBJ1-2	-	TGCAGCGTCCGGCGGGGCAAGGGGGGCTACACCTTC	CSVRRGKGGYTF
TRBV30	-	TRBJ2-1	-	TGCGCCTGGAGTGAACTGAGCGGACGGGTTGAGCAGTTCTTC	CAWSELSGRVEQFF
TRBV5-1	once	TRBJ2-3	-	TGCGCCAGCAGCTTGGTCGGGGGCCGCGATACGCAGTATTTT	CASSLVGGRDTQYF
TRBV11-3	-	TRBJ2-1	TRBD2	TGTGCCAGCATTGAAGCGGGCGGGGGCAATGAGCAGTTCTTC	CASIEAGGGNEQFF
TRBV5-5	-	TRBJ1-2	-	TGTGCCAGCAGCTTCCAGACAGTTGCCTGGGGCCTCGTCTATGGCTACACCTTC	CASSFQTVAWGLVYGYTF
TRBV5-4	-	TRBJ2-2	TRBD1	TGTGCCAGCAGCAGCTACAGGGGATCCGGGGAGCTGTTTTTT	CASSSYRGSGELFF
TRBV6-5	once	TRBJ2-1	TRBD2	TGTGCCAGCGGGAGAACGGGGGGGCCGCACAATGAGCAGTTCTTC	CASGRTGGPHNEQFF
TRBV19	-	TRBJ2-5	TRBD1	TGTGCCAGTAGTACCAGGACAGGGCCCCCAGAGACCCAGTACTTC	CASSTRTGPPETQYF
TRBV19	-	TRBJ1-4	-	TGTGCCAGTTGTGACAGGCCGAATGAAAAACTGTTTTTT	CASCDRPNEKLFF
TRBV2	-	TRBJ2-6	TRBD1	TGTGCCAGCAGTTATACTCCGGGACAGGGCCTCTCTGGGGCCAACGTCCTGACTTTC	CASSYTPGQGLSGANVLTF
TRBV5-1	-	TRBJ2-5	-	TGCGCCAGCAGCTTGAACTACGGAGAGACCCAGTACTTC	CASSLNYGETQYF
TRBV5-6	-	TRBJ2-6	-	TGTGCCAGCACCGAAATTGGGGGGCTGGCTGGGGCCAACGTCCTGACTTTC	CASTEIGGLAGANVLTF
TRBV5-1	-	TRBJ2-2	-	TGCGCCAGCAGCTTGCCCACCGGGGAGCTGTTTTTT	CASSLPTGELFF
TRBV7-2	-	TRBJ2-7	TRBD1	TGTGCCAGCAGCTTAGCGGCAGGGGGCTACGAGCAGTACTTC	CASSLAAGGYEQYF
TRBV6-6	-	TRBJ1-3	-	TGTGCCAGCAGTTACGGGACATATGGAAACACCATATATTTT	CASSYGTYGNTIYF
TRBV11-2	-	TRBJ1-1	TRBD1	TGTGCCAGCAGCGGGACAGGTTCTGAAGCTTTCTTT	CASSGTGSEAFF
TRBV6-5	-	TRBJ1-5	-	TGTGCCAGCAGTTACTCGAGAGAACAGCCCCAGCATTTT	CASSYSREQPQHF
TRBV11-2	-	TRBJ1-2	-	TGTGCCAGCAGCCGTCCCGGGACAACCGGTGGCTACACCTTC	CASSRPGTTGGYTF
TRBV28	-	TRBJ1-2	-	TGTGCCAGCAGTTTGGACAGTTTTTTCTATGGCTACACCTTC	CASSLDSFFYGYTF
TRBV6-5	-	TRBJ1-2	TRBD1	TGTGCCAGCAGTTCCCCTCACAGGGGGCGTAACTATGGCTACACCTTC	CASSSPHRGRNYGYTF
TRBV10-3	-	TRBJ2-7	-	TGTGCCATCAGTGAGGGACACGAGCAGTACTTC	CAISEGHEQYF
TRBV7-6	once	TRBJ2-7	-	TGTGCCAGCAGCTTAAGAGGCGGAGATAACTACGAGCAGTACTTC	CASSLRGGDNYEQYF
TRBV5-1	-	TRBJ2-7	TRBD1	TGCGCCAGCAGCCCGGGGACAGGCTTAAAGTACGAGCAGTACTTC	CASSPGTGLKYEQYF